This T cell receptor (beta chain) emerged from a study of shared clonotypes between healthy human individuals. Findings of the study overall: Only blood was sampled; tissue repertoires likely differ. Four donors held about 5% of naive CD4 clonotypes in common.

The assay was immunoSEQ multiplex PCR, and TCRdb's table has in-frame clones only and misses some. The data hold some 2 million clones, with 85% to 95% observed a single time. The healthy adult donors were HIV-negative and reported no recent acute infections or vaccinations. Trimming took 7 bases from V and 1 from J, leaving 15 bases between them. Germline V gives CDR1 SQVTM, CDR2 ANQGSEA. This CDR3 has 14 amino acids. Turning to this clone: What it recognizes is unknown.

The chain recombines TRBV29-1 with TRBJ2-3; D perhaps matches TRBD1 (6 bases). Sequenced input: naive CD4+ T cells sorted from blood. Noted subset: CD45RA+ positively selected. The sequence derives from a young man in good health. CDR3 in DNA: TGCAGCGCAGGGGACACCTCTGGCACAGATACGCAGTATTTT. Translation gives CSAGDTSGTDTQYF.